Below are 9 T cell receptor beta chains sequenced from a single sample in a study of blood T cell repertoires in COVID-19. Sequenced by immunoSEQ multiplex PCR; TCRdb stores in-frame clones only, minus some. The table lists around 200,000 clones, 80% to 90% of them singletons. The sequenced sample consisted of peripheral blood. These receptors came from a woman in her seventies with COVID-19, enrolled during active disease.

This clone has only a few counts. The DNA for the CDR3 is TGTGCCAGCCTACAGAATACGAACACTGAAGCTTTCTTT. As protein: CASLQNTNTEAFF. The genes are TRBV18 and TRBJ1-1; unclear D gene. From germline, CDR1 is KGHSH and CDR2 LQKENI. The CDR3 length is 13 residues. Trimming pared 8 bases from V and 1 base from J, leaving 11 bases between.

The chain combines TRBV19 with TRBJ2-3; TRBD2 aligns across 15 bases. Per the germline V gene, CDR1 is LNHDA and CDR2 is SQIVND (reference sequence). The CDR3 is 19 amino acids. Losses at the gene ends were 7 bases for V and 3 bases for J; bases not matched to a gene: 14. The CDR3 spells CASTNLRTSGRDGTDTQYF. The CDR3 DNA reads TGTGCCAGTACGAACCTCAGGACTAGCGGGAGGGATGGTACAGATACGCAGTATTTT. The whole variable domain, filled in from reference TRBV19 and TRBJ2-3, reads DGGITQSPKYLFRKEGQNVTLSCEQNLNHDAMYWYRQDPGQGLRLIYYSQIVNDFQKGDIAEGYSVSREKKESFPLTVTSAQKNPTAFYLCASTNLRTSGRDGTDTQYFGPGTRLTVL.

The CDR3 here is CASSAGQGNQPQHF. CDR3 coding DNA: TGCGCCAGCAGCGCGGGACAGGGTAATCAGCCCCAGCATTTT. The chain is built from TRBV5-1 and TRBJ1-5; 9 positions agree with TRBD1. The CDR3 has 14 residues. CDR1 SGHRS and CDR2 YFSETQ come from the germline V gene. V shed 4 bases, J shed 4 bases, and the junction held 3 bases outside the gene matches.

This clone was found once. The J gene is TRBJ1-5, the V gene TRBV4-1, with TRBD1 identical over 9 bases. Trimming at V came to 8 bases and at J to 5 bases, leaving 10 bases not matched to a gene. This CDR3 spans 15 amino acids. CDR1 and CDR2 from the germline V gene are MGHRA and YSYEKL. CDR3 DNA: TGCGCCAGCCGCCCAGTCCGGGACAGGGATCAGCCCCAGCATTTT. Encoded protein: CASRPVRDRDQPQHF.

The chain recombines TRBV3-1 (or the pseudogene TRBV3-2) with TRBJ1-6, with D hard to call. The V gene's germline CDR1 is LGHDT and CDR2 YNNKEL (reference sequence). Trimming cost V 0 bases and J 9 bases, with 21 bases left between them. This CDR3 is 18 amino acids long. CDR3 loop: CASSQDPFVEEESSPLHF. CDR3 bases: TGTGCCAGCAGCCAAGACCCGTTTGTGGAGGAGGAGAGTTCACCCCTCCACTTT.

This rearrangement joins TRBV6-5 to TRBJ1-6; D is perhaps TRBD1 (5 bases). CDR3 length: 14 amino acids. Germline V gene data show CDR1 as MNHEY and CDR2 as SVGAGI. V was clipped by 7 bases and J by 5 bases, with 12 bases between them. The CDR3 DNA reads as TGTGCCAGCACCCCGGACATTCATAATTCACCCCTCCACTTT. It specifies CASTPDIHNSPLHF.

The J gene is TRBJ2-1, the V gene TRBV5-5; D might be TRBD2 (5 bases). This CDR3 is built from 15 residues. Trimming shortened V by 1 base and J by 3 bases, and 11 bases separated the two germline ends. Germline V gene data show CDR1 as SGHKS and CDR2 as YYEKEE (reference sequence). In DNA form, the CDR3 reads TGTGCCAGCAGCTTGATAACGGGGAACTACAATGAGCAGTTCTTC. Translating gives CASSLITGNYNEQFF.

The rearrangement uses TRBV6-5 and TRBJ1-4, with 8 bases lining up with TRBD1. Germline V gives CDR1 MNHEY, CDR2 SVGAGI. This CDR3 has 14 amino acids. V was pared by 4 bases and J by 6 bases, with 4 bases of the junction left unmatched. CDR3 nucleotide sequence: TGTGCCAGCAGTTCAGGGGGCGATGATGAAAAACTGTTTTTT. It is translated as CASSSGGDDEKLFF.

V usage is TRBV28 and J usage is TRBJ1-3; D unresolved. Trimming took off 3 bases at V and 2 bases at J, with 11 bases between the two ends. This CDR3 region has 15 residues. Germline V lookup: CDR1 MDHEN, CDR2 SYDVKM. CDR3 DNA sequence: TGTGCCAGCAGTTTGGTCAGGTTGACTGGAAACACCATATATTTT. Protein sequence: CASSLVRLTGNTIYF.